This TCR beta chain was recorded in a study of blood T cells in healthy people across ages. Overall study context: Through template switching, about one barcoded beta molecule was captured per two T cells, as measured in model experiments.

About this clonotype: Its cognate antigen is unknown.

Trimming took 7 bases from V and 11 from J; bases not matched to a gene: 14. Germline values: CDR1 SQVTM, CDR2 ANQGSEA. This CDR3 region has 13 residues. Combining a sample-barcoded 5' primer with a J-beta primer mix, a second PCR ran for roughly 7 to 12 cycles. One entry per CDR3 protein results from TCRdb running MiXCR on the 5' RACE reads. The data show 890,000 or so distinct CDR3 sequences, 62% seen once. Study-wide results and limits: Donor CMV status, an unknown factor, possibly confounded changes in expanded clonotypes. TCR beta diversity, measured per million T cells, fell in a roughly linear way with age.

The source material was blood. The chain combines TRBV29-1 with TRBJ2-5, with 9 positions matching TRBD1. The clonotype comes from a man younger than 45 in good health. The CDR3 region has the DNA TGCAGCGGGGGACAGGGCCTGGACAATGAGCAGTACTTC. It encodes CSGGQGLDNEQYF.